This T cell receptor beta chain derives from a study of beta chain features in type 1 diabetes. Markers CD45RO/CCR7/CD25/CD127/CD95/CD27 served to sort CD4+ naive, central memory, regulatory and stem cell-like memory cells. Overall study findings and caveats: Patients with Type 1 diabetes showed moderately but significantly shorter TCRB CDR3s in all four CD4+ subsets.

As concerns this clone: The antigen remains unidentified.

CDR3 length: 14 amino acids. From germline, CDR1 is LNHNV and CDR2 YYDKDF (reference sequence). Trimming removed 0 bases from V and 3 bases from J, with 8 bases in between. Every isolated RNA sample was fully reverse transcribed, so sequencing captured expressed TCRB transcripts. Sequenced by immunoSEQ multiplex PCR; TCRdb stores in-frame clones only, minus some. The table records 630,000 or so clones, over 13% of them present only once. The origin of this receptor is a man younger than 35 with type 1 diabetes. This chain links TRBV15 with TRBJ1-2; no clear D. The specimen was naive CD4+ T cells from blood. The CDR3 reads CATSRDTRDYGYTF. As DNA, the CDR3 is TGTGCCACCAGCAGAGATACGAGAGACTATGGCTACACCTTC.